Shown below are 3 T cell receptor beta chains from a single sample sequenced in a study of blood T cell repertoires in COVID-19 (dated by TCRdb to about 2020). The method behind the library was the immunoSEQ multiplex PCR assay. This immuneACCESS table, as held by TCRdb, lists in-frame sequences with V and J called but not all clones. Of the missing ones, under half trace to an unresolved V gene in checked studies; the others have no known cause. The sample profile shows 40,000 to 50,000 clones; roughly nine tenths of them were found once. About 6.1% of the sample comes from the top ten. Sequencing used peripheral blood. These receptors all come from a human donor in a cohort sampled during active COVID-19.

The chain recombines TRBV4-1 with TRBJ1-2; maybe TRBD1 (6 bases). The germline V gene has CDR1 MGHRA and CDR2 YSYEKL. Trimming left V 0 bases short and J 4 bases short, with 15 bases between. CDR3 length: 16 residues. CDR3 residues: CASSQDPQGSLYGYTF. CDR3 DNA sequence: TGCGCCAGCAGCCAAGACCCACAGGGATCTCTCTATGGCTACACCTTC.

This clone was seen a handful of times. The rearrangement links TRBV3-1 (or the pseudogene TRBV3-2) to TRBJ1-1; 9 bases align to TRBD1. CDR3 length: 15 amino acids. The trim removed 4 bases at V and 1 base at J, leaving 4 bases unmatched. Germline values: CDR1 LGHDT, CDR2 YNNKEL (reference sequence). CDR3 in amino acids: CASSRMGQGNTEAFF. DNA for the CDR3: TGTGCCAGCAGCCGTATGGGACAGGGGAACACTGAAGCTTTCTTT.

The chain carries TRBV9 and TRBJ2-1; D remains ambiguous. Trimming shortened V by 4 bases and J by 4 bases, and 9 bases separated the two germline ends. The CDR3 runs to 13 residues. Germline assignment: CDR1 SGDLS and CDR2 YYNGEE. In nucleotides, the CDR3 is TGTGCCAGCAGCCTAGACATATACAATGAGCAGTTCTTC. Protein sequence: CASSLDIYNEQFF.